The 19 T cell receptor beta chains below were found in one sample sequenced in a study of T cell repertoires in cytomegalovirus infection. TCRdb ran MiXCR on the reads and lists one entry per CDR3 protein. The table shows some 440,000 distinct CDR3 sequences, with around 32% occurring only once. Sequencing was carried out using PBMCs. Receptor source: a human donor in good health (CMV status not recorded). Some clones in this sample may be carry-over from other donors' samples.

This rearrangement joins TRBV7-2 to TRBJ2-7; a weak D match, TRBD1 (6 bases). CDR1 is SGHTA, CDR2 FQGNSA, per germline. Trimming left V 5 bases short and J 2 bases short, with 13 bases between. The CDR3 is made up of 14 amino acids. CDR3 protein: CASSLGKGAYEQYF. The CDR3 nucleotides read TGTGCCAGCAGCCTGGGGAAGGGGGCCTACGAGCAGTACTTC.

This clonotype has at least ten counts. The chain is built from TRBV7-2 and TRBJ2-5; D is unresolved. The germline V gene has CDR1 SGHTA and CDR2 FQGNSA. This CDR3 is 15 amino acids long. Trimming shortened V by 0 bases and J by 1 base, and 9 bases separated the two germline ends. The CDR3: CASSLAATTQETQYF. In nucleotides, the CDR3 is TGTGCCAGCAGCTTAGCTGCTACCACCCAAGAGACCCAGTACTTC.

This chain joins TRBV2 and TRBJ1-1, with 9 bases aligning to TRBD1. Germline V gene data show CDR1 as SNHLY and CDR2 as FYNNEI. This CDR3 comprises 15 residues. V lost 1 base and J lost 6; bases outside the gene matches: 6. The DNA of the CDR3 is TGTGCCAGCAGTGAAGTCGGGACAGGGACGTCTGAAGCTTTCTTT. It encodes CASSEVGTGTSEAFF.

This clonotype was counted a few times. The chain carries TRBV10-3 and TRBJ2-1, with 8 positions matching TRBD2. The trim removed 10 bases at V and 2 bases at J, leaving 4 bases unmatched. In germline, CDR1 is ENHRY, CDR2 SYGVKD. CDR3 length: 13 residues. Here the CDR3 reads CATLGGAYNEQFF. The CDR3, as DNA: TGTGCCACCCTCGGGGGGGCCTACAATGAGCAGTTCTTC.

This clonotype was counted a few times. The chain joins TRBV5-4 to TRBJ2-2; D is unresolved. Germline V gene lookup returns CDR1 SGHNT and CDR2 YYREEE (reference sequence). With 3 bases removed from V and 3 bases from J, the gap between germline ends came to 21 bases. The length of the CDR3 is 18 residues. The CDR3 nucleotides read TGTGCCAGCAGCTCCCCCGTGCTGGGTAGAGGCGACACCGGGGAGCTGTTTTTT. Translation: CASSSPVLGRGDTGELFF.

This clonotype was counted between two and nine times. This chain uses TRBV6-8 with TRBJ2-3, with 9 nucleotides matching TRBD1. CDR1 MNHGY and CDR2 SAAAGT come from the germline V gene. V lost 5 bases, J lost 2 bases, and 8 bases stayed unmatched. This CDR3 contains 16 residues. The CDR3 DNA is TGTGCCAGCAGTCTGACCGGGACAGGGCTCACAGATACGCAGTATTTT. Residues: CASSLTGTGLTDTQYF.

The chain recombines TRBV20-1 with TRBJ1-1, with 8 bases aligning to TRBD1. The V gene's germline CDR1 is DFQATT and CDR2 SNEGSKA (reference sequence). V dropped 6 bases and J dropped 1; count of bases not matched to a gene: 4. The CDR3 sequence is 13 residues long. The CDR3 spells CSAEGQANTEAFF. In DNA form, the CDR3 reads TGCAGTGCCGAGGGACAGGCGAACACTGAAGCTTTCTTT.

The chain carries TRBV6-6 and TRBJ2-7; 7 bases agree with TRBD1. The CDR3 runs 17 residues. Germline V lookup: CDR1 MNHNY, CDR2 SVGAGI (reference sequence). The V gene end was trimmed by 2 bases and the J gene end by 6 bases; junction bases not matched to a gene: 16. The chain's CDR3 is CASSYLPSTQGTGEQYF. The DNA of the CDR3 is TGTGCCAGCAGTTACCTACCTTCCACACAGGGGACGGGCGAGCAGTACTTC.

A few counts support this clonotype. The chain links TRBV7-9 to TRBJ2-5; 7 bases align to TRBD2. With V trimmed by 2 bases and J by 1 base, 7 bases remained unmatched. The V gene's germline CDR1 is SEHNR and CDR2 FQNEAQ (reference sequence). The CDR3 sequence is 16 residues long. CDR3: CASSLPTSEIQETQYF. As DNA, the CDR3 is TGTGCCAGCAGCTTACCTACTAGCGAGATCCAAGAGACCCAGTACTTC.

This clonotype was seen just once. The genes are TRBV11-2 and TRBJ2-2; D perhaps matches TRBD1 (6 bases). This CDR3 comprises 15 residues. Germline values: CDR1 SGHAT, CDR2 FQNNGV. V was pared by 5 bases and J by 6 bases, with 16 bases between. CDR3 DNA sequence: TGTGCCAGCAGCGGGAGAGGGGGTTACGCCGGGGAGCTGTTTTTT. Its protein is CASSGRGGYAGELFF.

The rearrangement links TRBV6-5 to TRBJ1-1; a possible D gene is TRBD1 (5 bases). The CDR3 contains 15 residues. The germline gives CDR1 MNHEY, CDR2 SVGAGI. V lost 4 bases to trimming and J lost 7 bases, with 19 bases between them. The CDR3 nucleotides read TGTGCCAGCAGTTCGATTCCGGGACGTCGAGATGAAGCTTTCTTT. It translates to CASSSIPGRRDEAFF.

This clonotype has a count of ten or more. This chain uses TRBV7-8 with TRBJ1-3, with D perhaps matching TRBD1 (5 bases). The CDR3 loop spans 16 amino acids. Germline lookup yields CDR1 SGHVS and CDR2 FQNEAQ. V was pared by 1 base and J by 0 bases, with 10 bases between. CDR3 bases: TGTGCCAGCAGCTTAGTACCCAGGGCCTCTGGAAACACCATATATTTT. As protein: CASSLVPRASGNTIYF.

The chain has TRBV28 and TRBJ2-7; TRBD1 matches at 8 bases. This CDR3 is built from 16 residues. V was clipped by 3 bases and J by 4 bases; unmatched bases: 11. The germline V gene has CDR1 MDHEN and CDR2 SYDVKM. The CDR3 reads CASSFPNQGARYEQYF. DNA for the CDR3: TGTGCCAGCAGTTTCCCTAACCAGGGGGCGCGGTACGAGCAGTACTTC.

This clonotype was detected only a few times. The CDR3 bases are TGTGCCAGCAGTCGGACCCGGGGGCTGTCCAATGAGCAGTTCTTC. Translation: CASSRTRGLSNEQFF. The chain has TRBV6-1 and TRBJ2-1; D possibly uses TRBD1 or TRBD2 (6 bases each). V was cut by 5 bases and J by 6 bases, with 17 bases left in between. The CDR3 length is 15 residues. Germline V gene sequence: CDR1 MNHNS, CDR2 SASEGT.

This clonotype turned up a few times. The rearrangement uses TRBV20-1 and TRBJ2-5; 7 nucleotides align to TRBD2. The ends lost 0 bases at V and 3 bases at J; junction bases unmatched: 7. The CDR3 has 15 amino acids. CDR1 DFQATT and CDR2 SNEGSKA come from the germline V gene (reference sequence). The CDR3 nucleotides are TGCAGTGCTAGAGATTTTGCGCTAGCGGAAGAGACCCAGTACTTC. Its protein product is CSARDFALAEETQYF.

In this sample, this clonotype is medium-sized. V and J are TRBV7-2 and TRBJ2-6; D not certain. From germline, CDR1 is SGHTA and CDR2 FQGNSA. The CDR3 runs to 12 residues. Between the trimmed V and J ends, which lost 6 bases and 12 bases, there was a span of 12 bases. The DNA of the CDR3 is TGTGCCAGCAGTCCCGTCGCTCCCGTCCTGACTTTC. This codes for CASSPVAPVLTF.

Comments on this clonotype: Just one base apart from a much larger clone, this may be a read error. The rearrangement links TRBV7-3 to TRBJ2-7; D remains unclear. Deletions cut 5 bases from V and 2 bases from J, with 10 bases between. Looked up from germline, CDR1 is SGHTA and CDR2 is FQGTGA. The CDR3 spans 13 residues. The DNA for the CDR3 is TGTGCCAGCAGCACCGGACGGACCTACGAGCAGTACTTC. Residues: CASSTGRTYEQYF.

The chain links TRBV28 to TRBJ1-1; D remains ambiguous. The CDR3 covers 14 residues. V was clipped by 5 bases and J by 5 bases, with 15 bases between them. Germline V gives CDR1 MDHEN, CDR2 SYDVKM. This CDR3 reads CASSPPVVRTEAFF. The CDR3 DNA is TGTGCCAGCAGTCCCCCGGTGGTGCGGACTGAAGCTTTCTTT.

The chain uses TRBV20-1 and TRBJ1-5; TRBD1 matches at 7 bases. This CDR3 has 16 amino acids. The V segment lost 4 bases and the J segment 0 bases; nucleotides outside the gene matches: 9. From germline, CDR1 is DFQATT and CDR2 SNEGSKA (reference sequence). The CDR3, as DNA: TGCAGTGCTAACCCAGGGGGAGAGAGTAGCAATCAGCCCCAGCATTTT. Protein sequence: CSANPGGESSNQPQHF.